This paragraph reports one T cell receptor beta chain. Antigen: not known. This entry belongs to a study of post-analysis software for immune sequencing data. Findings of the study overall: In patients, about 5 TRBV segments were more frequent than in controls, with TRBV5-6, TRBV5-1 and TRBV20-1 among them.

V lost 0 bases to trimming and J lost 2 bases, with 9 bases between them. The CDR3 consists of 14 residues. Germline V gene data show CDR1 as SGHRS and CDR2 as YFSETQ. Unique molecular identifiers were carried by the TCR beta cDNA libraries. From the PCR reads, TCRdb called clonotypes with MiXCR, one entry per CDR3 protein. Among fewer than 850,000 distinct CDR3 sequences listed, 25% to 30% were seen once. Sequenced material: blood. The receptor was isolated from a girl aged 10-17 years with multiple sclerosis. The chain has TRBV5-1 and TRBJ2-7; D is uncertain. CDR3 loop: CASSLEASTYEQYF. CDR3 nucleotides: TGCGCCAGCAGCTTGGAGGCCAGCACCTACGAGCAGTACTTC.